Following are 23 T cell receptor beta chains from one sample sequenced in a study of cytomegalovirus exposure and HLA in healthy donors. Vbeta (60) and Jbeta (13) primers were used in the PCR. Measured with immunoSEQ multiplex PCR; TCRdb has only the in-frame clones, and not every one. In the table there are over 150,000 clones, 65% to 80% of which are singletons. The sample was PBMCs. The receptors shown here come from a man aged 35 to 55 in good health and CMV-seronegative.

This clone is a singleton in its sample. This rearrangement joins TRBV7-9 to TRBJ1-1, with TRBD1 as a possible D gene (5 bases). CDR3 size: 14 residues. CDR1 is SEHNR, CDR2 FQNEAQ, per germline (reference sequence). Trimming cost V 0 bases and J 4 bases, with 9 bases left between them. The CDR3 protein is CASSLARAGTEAFF. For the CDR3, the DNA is TGTGCCAGCAGCTTAGCCAGGGCAGGCACTGAAGCTTTCTTT.

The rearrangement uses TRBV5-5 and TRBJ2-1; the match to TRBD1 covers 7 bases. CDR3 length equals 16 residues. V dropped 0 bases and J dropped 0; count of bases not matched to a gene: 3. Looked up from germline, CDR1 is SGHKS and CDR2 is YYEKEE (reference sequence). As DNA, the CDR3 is TGTGCCAGCAGCTTGGAAACAGGGGCCTCCTACAATGAGCAGTTCTTC. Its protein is CASSLETGASYNEQFF.

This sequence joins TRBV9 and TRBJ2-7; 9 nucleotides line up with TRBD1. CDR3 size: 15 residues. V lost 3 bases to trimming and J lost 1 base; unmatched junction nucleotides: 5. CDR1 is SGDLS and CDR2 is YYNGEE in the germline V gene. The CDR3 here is CASSAADRGSYEQYF. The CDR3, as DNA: TGTGCCAGCAGCGCCGCGGACAGGGGTTCCTACGAGCAGTACTTC. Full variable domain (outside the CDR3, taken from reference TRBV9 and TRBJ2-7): DSGVTQTPKHLITATGQRVTLRCSPRSGDLSVYWYQQSLDQGLQFLIQYYNGEERAKGNILERFSAQQFPDLHSELNLSSLELGDSALYFCASSAADRGSYEQYFGPGTRLTVT.

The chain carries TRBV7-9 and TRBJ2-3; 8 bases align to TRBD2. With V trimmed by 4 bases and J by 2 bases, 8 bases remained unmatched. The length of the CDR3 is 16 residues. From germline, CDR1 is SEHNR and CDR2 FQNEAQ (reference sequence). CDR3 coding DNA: TGTGCCAGCAGCTACTACGGGGGGGCTCACACAGATACGCAGTATTTT. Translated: CASSYYGGAHTDTQYF.

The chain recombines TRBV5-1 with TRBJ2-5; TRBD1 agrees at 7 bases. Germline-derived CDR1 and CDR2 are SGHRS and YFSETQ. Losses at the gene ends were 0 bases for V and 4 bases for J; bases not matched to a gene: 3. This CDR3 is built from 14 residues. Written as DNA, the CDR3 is TGCGCCAGCAGCTTGGAGGGGGCAGTAGAGACCCAGTACTTC. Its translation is CASSLEGAVETQYF. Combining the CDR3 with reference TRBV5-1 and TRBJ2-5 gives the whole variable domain KAGVTQTPRYLIKTRGQQVTLSCSPISGHRSVSWYQQTPGQGLQFLFEYFSETQRNKGNFPGRFSGRQFSNSRSEMNVSTLELGDSALYLCASSLEGAVETQYFGPGTRLLVL.

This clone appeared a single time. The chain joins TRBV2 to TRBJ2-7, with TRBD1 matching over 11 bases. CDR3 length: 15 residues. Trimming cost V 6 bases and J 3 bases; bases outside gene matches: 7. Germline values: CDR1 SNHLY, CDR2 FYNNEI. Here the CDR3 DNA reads TGTGCCAGCAGCGCGGGACAGGGGGTCCACTACGAGCAGTACTTC. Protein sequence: CASSAGQGVHYEQYF.

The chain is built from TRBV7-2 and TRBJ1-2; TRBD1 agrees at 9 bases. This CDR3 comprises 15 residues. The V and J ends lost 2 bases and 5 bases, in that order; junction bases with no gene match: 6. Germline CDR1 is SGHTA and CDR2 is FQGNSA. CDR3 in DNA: TGTGCCAGCAGCTTAACAGGGGGCTATCAGTATGGCTACACCTTC. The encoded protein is CASSLTGGYQYGYTF.

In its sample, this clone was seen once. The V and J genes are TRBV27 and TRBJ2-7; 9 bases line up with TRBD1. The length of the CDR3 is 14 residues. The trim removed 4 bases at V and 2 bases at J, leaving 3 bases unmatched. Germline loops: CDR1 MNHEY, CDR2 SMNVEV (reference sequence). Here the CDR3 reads CASSYGTGPYEQYF. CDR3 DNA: TGTGCCAGCAGTTACGGGACAGGGCCCTACGAGCAGTACTTC.

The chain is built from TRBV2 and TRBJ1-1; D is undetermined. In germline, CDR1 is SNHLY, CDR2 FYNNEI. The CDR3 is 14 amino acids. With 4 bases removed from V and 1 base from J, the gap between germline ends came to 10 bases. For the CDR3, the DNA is TGTGCCAGCAGTGTCATTCCCCAGAACACTGAAGCTTTCTTT. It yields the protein CASSVIPQNTEAFF. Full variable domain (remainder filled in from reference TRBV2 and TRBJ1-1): EPEVTQTPSHQVTQMGQEVILRCVPISNHLYFYWYRQILGQKVEFLVSFYNNEISEKSEIFDDQFSVERPDGSNFTLKIRSTKLEDSAMYFCASSVIPQNTEAFFGQGTRLTVV.

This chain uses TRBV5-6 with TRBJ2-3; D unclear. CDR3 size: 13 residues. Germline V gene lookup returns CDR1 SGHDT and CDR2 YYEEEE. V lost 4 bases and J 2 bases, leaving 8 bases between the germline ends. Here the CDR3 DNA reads TGTGCCAGCAGCCCCCCCCTCACAGATACGCAGTATTTT. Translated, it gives CASSPPLTDTQYF.

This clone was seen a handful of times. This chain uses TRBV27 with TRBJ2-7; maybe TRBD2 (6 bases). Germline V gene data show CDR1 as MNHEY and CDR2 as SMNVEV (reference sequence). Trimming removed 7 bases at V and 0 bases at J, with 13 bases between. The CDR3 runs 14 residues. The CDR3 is CASMVRESSYEQYF. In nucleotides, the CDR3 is TGTGCCAGCATGGTCCGGGAGAGCTCCTACGAGCAGTACTTC.

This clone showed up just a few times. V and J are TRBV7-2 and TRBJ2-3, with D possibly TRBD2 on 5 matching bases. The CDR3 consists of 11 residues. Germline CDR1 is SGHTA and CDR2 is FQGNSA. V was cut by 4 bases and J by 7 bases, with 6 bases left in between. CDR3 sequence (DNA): TGTGCCAGCAGCTCGACTAATACGCAGTATTTT. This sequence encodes CASSSTNTQYF.

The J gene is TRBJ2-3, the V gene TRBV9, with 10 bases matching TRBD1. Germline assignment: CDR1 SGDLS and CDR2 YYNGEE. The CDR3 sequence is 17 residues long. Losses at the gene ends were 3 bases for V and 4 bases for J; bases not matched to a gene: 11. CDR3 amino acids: CASSARPGQGSADTQYF. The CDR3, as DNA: TGTGCCAGCAGCGCCCGACCGGGACAGGGGTCCGCAGATACGCAGTATTTT.

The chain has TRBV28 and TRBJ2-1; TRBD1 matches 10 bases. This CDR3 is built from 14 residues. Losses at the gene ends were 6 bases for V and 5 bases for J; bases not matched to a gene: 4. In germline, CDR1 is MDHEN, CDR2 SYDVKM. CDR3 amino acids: CASRRTGGNNEQFF. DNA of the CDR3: TGTGCCAGCAGAAGGACAGGGGGAAACAATGAGCAGTTCTTC.

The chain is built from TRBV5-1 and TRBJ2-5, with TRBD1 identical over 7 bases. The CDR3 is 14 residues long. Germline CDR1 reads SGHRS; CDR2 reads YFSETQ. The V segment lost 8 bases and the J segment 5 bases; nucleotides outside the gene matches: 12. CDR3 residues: CASSLQGFYETQYF. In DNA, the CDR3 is TGCGCCAGTTCCCTACAGGGGTTCTATGAGACCCAGTACTTC.

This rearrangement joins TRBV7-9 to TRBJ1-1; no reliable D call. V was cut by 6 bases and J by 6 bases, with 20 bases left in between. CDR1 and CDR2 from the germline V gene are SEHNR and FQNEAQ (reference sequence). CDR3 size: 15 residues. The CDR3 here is CASSFPGRESPEAFF. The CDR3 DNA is TGTGCCAGCAGTTTCCCTGGACGGGAGTCCCCTGAAGCTTTCTTT.

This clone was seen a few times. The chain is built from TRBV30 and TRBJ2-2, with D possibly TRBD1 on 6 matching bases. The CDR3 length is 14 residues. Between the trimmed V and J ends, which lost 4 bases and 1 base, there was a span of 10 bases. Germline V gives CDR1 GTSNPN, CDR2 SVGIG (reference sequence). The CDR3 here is CAWTRGKNTGELFF. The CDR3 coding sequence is TGTGCCTGGACCAGGGGAAAGAACACCGGGGAGCTGTTTTTT.

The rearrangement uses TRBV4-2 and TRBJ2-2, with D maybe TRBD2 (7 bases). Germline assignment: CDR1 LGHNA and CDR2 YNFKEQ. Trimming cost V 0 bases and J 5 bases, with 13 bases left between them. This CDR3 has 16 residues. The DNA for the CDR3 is TGTGCCAGCAGCCAAGACGGCGGGGGCGGTACCGGGGAGCTGTTTTTT. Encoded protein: CASSQDGGGGTGELFF.

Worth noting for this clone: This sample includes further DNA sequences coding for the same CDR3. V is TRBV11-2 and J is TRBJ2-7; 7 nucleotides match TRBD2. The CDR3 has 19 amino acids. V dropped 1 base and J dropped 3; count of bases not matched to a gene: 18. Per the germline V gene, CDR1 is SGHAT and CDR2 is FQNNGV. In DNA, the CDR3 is TGTGCCAGCAGCTTAGCCCGGGACTATGGCTCCACCTTTGGCTACGAGCAGTACTTC. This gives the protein CASSLARDYGSTFGYEQYF.

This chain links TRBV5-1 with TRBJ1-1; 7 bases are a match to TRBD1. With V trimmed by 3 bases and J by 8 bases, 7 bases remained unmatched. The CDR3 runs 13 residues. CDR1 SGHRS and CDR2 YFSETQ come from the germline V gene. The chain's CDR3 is CASSSQGGLEAFF. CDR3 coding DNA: TGCGCCAGCAGCTCTCAGGGGGGATTAGAAGCTTTCTTT.

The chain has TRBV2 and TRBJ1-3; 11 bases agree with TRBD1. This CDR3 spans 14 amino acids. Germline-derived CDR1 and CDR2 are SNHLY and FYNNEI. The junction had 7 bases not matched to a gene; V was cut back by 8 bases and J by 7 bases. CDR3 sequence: CASLRGQGANTIYF. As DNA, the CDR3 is TGTGCCAGCCTCAGAGGACAGGGGGCCAACACCATATATTTT.

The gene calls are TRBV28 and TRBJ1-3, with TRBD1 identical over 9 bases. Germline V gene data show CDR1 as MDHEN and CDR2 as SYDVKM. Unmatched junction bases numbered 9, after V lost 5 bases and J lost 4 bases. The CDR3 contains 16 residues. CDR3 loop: CASSPDRGPWGNTIYF. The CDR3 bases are TGTGCCAGCAGTCCGGACAGGGGCCCGTGGGGAAACACCATATATTTT.

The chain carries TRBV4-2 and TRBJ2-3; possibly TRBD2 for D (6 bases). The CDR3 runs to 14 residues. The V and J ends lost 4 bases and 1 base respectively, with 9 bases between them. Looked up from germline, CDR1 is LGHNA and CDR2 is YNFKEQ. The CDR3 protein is CASSLGGGTDTQYF. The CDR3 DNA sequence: TGTGCCAGCAGCCTGGGGGGAGGCACAGATACGCAGTATTTT.